This T cell receptor beta chain emerged from a study of T-cell reconstitution after alpha-beta-depleted transplantation in children. Preparation of the TCRbeta library was carried out with unique molecular identifiers. Using its own MiXCR run on the PCR reads, TCRdb lists one record per CDR3 protein. Of around 680,000 distinct CDR3 sequences in the sample, 16% were seen once. The table lists this clonotype with many counts. This CDR3 has 14 amino acids. In germline, CDR1 is SQVTM, CDR2 ANQGSEA. Trimming removed 4 bases from V and 0 bases from J, with 10 bases in between. Specimen: PBMCs from the stem cell graft donor, collected from the stem cell graft. This chain links TRBV29-1 with TRBJ2-4, with TRBD1 as a possible D gene (5 bases). The receptor was isolated from a human donor who donated a stem cell graft to a child with acute myeloid leukemia. The CDR3 DNA is TGCAGCGTTGCCCAGGGCCTAGCCAAAAACATTCAGTACTTC. This codes for CSVAQGLAKNIQYF.